One sample yielded the 6 T cell receptor beta chains listed below, sequenced in a study of CD8+CD57+ T cells in acquired aplastic anemia. CDR3 and TCR beta VDJ profiling relied on a genomic DNA template. One entry per CDR3 protein results from TCRdb running MiXCR on the reads. The repertoire consists of around 180,000 distinct CDR3 sequences, with over 60% occurring once and the leading ten covering around 45%. The sample consisted of sorted CD4+, CD8+, or CD8+CD57+ T cells (not recorded which) from PBMCs. Every receptor here comes from a human donor with severe aplastic anemia or a healthy control (not recorded which).

The chain is built from TRBV24-1 and TRBJ1-4; D ambiguous. V was cut by 8 bases and J by 4 bases, with 10 bases left in between. Germline CDR1 and CDR2: KGHDR and SFDVKD. This CDR3 is 13 amino acids long. The CDR3 nucleotides are TGTGCCACCAACGACGGATATAATGAAAAACTGTTTTTT. Translated, it gives CATNDGYNEKLFF.

The rearrangement joins TRBV7-9 to TRBJ2-7, with D possibly being TRBD2 (6 bases). V was shortened by 4 bases and J by 1 base, with 14 bases between the two germline ends. CDR1 and CDR2 from the germline V gene are SEHNR and FQNEAQ (reference sequence). The CDR3 is 15 residues long. CDR3 in amino acids: CASSSGGFGSYEQYF. As DNA, the CDR3 is TGTGCCAGCAGCTCAGGAGGGTTCGGGTCCTACGAGCAGTACTTC.

This clonotype was detected once. Compared with germline, one end of the junction differs, possibly owing to a read error. This chain uses TRBV7-6 with TRBJ1-2; no clear D. The germline gives CDR1 SGHVS, CDR2 FNYEAQ. The CDR3 extends over 13 amino acids. Here the CDR3 DNA reads TGCGCCAGCAGCCAAATCGGGGACTATGGCTACACCTTC. This codes for CASSQIGDYGYTF.

The V and J genes are TRBV29-1 and TRBJ2-7; perhaps TRBD1 as D (6 bases). Germline V gene sequence: CDR1 SQVTM, CDR2 ANQGSEA. CDR3 size: 12 residues. Between the trimmed V and J ends, which lost 6 bases and 3 bases, there was a span of 12 bases. CDR3 region: CSVWDKNYEQYF. In DNA, the CDR3 is TGCAGCGTGTGGGACAAAAACTACGAGCAGTACTTC.

A few counts support this clonotype. The gene calls are TRBV7-3 and TRBJ2-5; D might be TRBD1 (6 bases). Trimming left V 5 bases short and J 1 base short, with 8 bases between. The CDR3 is 13 amino acids. CDR1 and CDR2 (germline): SGHTA, FQGTGA. The CDR3 sequence: CASSRDTQETQYF. CDR3 in DNA: TGTGCCAGCAGCAGGGACACCCAAGAGACCCAGTACTTC.

Of note for this clonotype: The junction differs from germline at one of its ends, possibly a read error. The V call is TRBV29-1, the J call TRBJ2-7; 10 bases are shared with TRBD1. CDR3 length: 13 amino acids. The germline CDR1 and CDR2 sequences are SQVTM and ANQGSEA. Here the CDR3 reads CGVDPGQGHEQYF. For the CDR3, the DNA is TGCGGCGTCGACCCGGGACAGGGGCACGAGCAGTACTTC.